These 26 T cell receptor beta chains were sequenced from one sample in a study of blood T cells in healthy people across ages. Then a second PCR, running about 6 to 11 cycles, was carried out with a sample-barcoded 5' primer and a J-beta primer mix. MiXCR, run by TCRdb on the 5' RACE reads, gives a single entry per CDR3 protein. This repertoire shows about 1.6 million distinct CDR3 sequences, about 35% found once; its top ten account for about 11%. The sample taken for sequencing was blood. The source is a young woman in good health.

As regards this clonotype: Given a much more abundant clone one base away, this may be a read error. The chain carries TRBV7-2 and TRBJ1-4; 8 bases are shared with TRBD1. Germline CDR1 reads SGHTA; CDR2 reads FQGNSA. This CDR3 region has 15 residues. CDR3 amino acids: CASSPGGRANEKRFF. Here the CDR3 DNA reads TGTGCCAGCAGCCCAGGGGGCAGGGCGAACGAAAAACGGTTTTTT.

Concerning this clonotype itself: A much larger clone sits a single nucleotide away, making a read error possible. CDR3 residues: CSARDFRLAVSSEQFF. CDR3 in DNA: TGCAGTGCTAGAGATTTCCGACTAGCGGTCTCCAGTGAGCAGTTCTTC. V and J are TRBV20-1 and TRBJ2-1, with TRBD2 identical over 9 bases. V lost 0 bases, J lost 9 bases, and 12 bases stayed unmatched. This CDR3 contains 16 residues. The germline gives CDR1 DFQATT, CDR2 SNEGSKA (reference sequence).

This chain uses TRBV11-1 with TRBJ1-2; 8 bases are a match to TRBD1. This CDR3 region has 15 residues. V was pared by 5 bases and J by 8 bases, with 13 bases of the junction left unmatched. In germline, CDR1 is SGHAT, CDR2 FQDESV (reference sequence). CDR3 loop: CASSRYRGQGEGYTF. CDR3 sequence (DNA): TGTGCCAGCAGCCGATACCGCGGACAGGGAGAAGGCTACACCTTC.

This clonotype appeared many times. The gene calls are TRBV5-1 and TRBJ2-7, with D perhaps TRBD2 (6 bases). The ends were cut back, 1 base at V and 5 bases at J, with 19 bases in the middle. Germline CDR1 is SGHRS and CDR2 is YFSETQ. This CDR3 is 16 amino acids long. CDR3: CASSLNSGTGLDEQYF. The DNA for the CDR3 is TGCGCCAGCAGCTTGAACTCCGGGACGGGACTCGACGAGCAGTACTTC.

The chain's CDR3 is CASSFGSRGDQPQHF. DNA of the CDR3: TGTGCCAGCAGTTTTGGTTCAAGGGGCGATCAGCCCCAGCATTTT. The V gene is TRBV27, the J gene TRBJ1-5; D may be TRBD1 (5 bases). Germline V gene data show CDR1 as MNHEY and CDR2 as SMNVEV (reference sequence). The CDR3 extends over 15 amino acids. The V end was cut by 3 bases, the J end by 5 bases, with 14 bases between.

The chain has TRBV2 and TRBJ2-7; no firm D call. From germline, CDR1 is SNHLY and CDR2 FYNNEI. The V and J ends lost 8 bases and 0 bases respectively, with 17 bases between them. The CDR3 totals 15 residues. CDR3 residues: CASRRQALGSYEQYF. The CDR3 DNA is TGTGCCAGCCGCCGGCAGGCCCTCGGCTCCTACGAGCAGTACTTC.

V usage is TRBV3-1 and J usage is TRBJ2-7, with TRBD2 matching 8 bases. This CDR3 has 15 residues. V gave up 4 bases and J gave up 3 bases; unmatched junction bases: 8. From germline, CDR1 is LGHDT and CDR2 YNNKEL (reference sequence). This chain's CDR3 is CASSPSGGRYYEQYF. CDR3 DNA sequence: TGTGCCAGCAGCCCATCAGGCGGGAGGTACTACGAGCAGTACTTC.

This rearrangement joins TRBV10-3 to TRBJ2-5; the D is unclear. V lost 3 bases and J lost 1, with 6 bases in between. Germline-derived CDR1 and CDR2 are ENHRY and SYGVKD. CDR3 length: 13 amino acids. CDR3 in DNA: TGTGCCATCAGTGACACTATCCAAGAGACCCAGTACTTC. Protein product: CAISDTIQETQYF.

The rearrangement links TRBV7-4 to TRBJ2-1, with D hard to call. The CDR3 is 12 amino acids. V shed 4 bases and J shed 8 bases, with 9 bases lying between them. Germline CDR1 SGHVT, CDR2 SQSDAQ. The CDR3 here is CASSWTNDEQFF. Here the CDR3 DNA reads TGTGCCAGCAGCTGGACGAACGATGAGCAGTTCTTC.

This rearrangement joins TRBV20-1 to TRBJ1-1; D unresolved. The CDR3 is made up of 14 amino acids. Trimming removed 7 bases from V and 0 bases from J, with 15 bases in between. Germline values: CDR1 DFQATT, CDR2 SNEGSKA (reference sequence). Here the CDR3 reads CSVDAGLMNTEAFF. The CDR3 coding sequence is TGCAGTGTAGACGCTGGCCTCATGAACACTGAAGCTTTCTTT.

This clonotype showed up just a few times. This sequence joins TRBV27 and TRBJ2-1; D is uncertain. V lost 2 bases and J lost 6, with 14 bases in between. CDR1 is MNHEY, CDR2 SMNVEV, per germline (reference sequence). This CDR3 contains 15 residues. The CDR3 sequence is CASSLGLDLLNEQFF. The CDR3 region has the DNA TGTGCCAGCAGTTTAGGCCTAGATCTTCTCAATGAGCAGTTCTTC.

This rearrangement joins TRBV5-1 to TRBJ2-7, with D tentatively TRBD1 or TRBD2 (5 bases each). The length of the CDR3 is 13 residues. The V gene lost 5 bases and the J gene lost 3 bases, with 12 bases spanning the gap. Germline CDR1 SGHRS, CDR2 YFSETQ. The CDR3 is CASRVRDGYEQYF. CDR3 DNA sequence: TGCGCCAGCAGAGTCCGGGACGGCTACGAGCAGTACTTC.

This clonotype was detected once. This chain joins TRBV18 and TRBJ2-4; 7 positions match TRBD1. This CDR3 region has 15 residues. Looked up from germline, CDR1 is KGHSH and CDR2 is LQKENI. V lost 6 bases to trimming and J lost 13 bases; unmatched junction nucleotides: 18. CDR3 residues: CASSPIDRVQIEQYF. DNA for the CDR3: TGTGCCAGCTCGCCCATAGACAGGGTCCAAATCGAACAGTACTTC.

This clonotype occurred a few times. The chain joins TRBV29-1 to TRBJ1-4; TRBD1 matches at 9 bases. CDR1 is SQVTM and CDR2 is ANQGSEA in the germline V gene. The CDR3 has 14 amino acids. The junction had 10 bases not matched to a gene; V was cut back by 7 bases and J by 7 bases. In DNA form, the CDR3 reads TGCAGCGGAGGATTGGGACAGGGTGGTGAAAAACTGTTTTTT. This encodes CSGGLGQGGEKLFF.

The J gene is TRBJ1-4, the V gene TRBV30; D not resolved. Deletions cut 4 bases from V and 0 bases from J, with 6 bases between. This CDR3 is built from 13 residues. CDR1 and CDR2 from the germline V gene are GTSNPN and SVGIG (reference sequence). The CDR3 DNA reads TGTGCCTGGAATTGGGCAACTAATGAAAAACTGTTTTTT. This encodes CAWNWATNEKLFF.

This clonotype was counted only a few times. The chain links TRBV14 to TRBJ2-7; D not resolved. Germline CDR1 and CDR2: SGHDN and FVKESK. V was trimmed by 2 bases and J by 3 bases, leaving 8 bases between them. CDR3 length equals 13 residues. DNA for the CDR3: TGTGCCAGCAGCCAATTGATGGGCTACGAGCAGTACTTC. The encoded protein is CASSQLMGYEQYF.

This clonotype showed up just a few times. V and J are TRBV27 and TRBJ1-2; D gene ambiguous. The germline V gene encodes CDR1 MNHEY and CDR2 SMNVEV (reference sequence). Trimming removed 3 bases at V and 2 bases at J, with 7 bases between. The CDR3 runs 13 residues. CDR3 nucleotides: TGTGCCAGCAGTTTTGATGTAAACTATGGCTACACCTTC. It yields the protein CASSFDVNYGYTF.

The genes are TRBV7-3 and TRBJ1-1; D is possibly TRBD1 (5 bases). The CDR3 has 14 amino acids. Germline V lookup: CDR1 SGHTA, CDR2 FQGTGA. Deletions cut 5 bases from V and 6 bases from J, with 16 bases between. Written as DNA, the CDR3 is TGTGCCAGCAGCCGAACGGGAGTAGGGGCTGAAGCTTTCTTT. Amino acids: CASSRTGVGAEAFF.

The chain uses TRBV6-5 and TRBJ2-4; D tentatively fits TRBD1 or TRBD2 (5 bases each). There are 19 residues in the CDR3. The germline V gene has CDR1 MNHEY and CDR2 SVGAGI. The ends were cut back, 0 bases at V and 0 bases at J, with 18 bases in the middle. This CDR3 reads CASSYSGRELILAKNIQYF. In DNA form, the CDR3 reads TGTGCCAGCAGTTACTCTGGCAGGGAGCTGATACTAGCCAAAAACATTCAGTACTTC.

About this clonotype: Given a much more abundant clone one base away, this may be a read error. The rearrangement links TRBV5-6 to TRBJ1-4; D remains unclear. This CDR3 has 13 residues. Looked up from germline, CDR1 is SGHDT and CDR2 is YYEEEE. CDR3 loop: CTSSLPTNEKLFF. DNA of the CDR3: TGTACCAGCAGCTTGCCAACTAATGAAAAACTGTTTTTT. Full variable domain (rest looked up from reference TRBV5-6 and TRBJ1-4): DAGVTQSPTHLIKTRGQQVTLRCSPKSGHDTVSWYQQALGQGPQFIFQYYEEEERQRGNFPDRFSGHQFPNYSSELNVNALLLGDSALYLCTSSLPTNEKLFFGSGTQLSVL.

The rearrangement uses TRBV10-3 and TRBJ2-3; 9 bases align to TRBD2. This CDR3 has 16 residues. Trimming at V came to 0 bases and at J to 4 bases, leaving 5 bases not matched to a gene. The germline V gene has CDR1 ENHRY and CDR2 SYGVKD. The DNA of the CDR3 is TGTGCCATCAGTGAGTCAGGCGGGGGGGAAGCAGATACGCAGTATTTT. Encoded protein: CAISESGGGEADTQYF.

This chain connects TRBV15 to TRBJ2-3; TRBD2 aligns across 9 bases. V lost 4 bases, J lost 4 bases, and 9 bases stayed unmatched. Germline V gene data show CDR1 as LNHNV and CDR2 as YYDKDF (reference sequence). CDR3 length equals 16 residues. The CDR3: CATSTRKAGGADTQYF. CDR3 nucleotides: TGTGCCACCAGCACTCGAAAGGCGGGAGGGGCAGATACGCAGTATTTT.

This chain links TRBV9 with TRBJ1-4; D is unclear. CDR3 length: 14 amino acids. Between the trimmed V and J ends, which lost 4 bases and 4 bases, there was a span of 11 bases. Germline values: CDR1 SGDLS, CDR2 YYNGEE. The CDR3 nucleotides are TGTGCCAGCAGCCCGGACGCCCTTAATGAAAAACTGTTTTTT. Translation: CASSPDALNEKLFF.

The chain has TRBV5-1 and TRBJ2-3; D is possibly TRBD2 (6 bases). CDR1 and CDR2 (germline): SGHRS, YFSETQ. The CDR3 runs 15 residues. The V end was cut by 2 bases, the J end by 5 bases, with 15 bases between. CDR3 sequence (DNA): TGCGCCAGCAGCTTCGACCTCAAGGAGGGAGATACGCAGTATTTT. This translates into CASSFDLKEGDTQYF.

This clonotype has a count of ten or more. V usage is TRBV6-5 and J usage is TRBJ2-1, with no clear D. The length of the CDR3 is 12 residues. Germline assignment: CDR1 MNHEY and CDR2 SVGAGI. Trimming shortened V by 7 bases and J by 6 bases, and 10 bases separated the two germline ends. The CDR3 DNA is TGTGCCAGCACCTCTCCGGGCAATGAGCAGTTCTTC. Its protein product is CASTSPGNEQFF.

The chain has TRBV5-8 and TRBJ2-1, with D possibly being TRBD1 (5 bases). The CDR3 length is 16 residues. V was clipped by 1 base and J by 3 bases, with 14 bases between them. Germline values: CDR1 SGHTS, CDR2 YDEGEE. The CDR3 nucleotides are TGTGCCAGCAGCTTGTCGGACACTATTCTCTACAATGAGCAGTTCTTC. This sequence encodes CASSLSDTILYNEQFF.